This T cell receptor beta chain was recovered during a study of beta chain features in type 1 diabetes. Study outcomes and limitations: The study found that naive, central memory and Treg TCRB repertoires appeared more similar in patients than in healthy donors. All four CD4+ subsets of Type 1 diabetes patients contained TCRB CDR3s that were moderately but significantly shorter.

This CDR3 comprises 14 residues. The germline V gene has CDR1 LNHNV and CDR2 YYDKDF (reference sequence). V was clipped by 5 bases and J by 4 bases; unmatched bases: 5. Expressed TCRB transcripts were sequenced because the entire RNA isolate underwent reverse transcription. Data came from immunoSEQ multiplex PCR; TCRdb stores just in-frame clones and leaves some out. This sample has around 70,000 clones, with more than 45% found just once. In regard to this clone: What it binds is unknown.

The rearrangement joins TRBV15 to TRBJ2-1, with 7 bases lining up with TRBD1. Sequencing input: central memory CD4+ T cells from blood. The source of this sequence is a young man with type 1 diabetes. This chain's CDR3 is CATSSTGQYNEQFF. The CDR3 bases are TGTGCCACCAGCTCCACGGGACAGTACAATGAGCAGTTCTTC.